This T cell receptor (beta chain) comes out of a study of blood T cell repertoires in COVID-19. For the study at large: The United States, Italy and Spain provided the acute and convalescent COVID-19 samples. T cells, B-cell-depleted T cells, or PBMCs supplied cDNA or gDNA.

Assignments of participants to cohorts depended upon their own reported clinical history. In Cohort 3, a recovered donor had either two negative PCRs, clearance, or symptom resolution. TCRdb's table, derived via immunoSEQ multiplex PCR, lists solely in-frame clones and lacks some. Among over 400,000 clones listed, roughly nine tenths were seen once. This CDR3 spans 16 amino acids. Germline V gives CDR1 KGHDR, CDR2 SFDVKD. The J segment lost 7 bases and the V segment lost 4 bases, leaving 10 bases of the junction unmatched. What was sequenced was PBMCs or T cells enriched from blood (not recorded which). V is TRBV24-1 and J is TRBJ1-2; 11 nucleotides line up with TRBD1. This sequence originates from a woman between 55 and 75 years old who had recovered from COVID-19. DNA for the CDR3: TGTGCCACCAGTGAACTAACCAGGACAGGGGGCACTGGCTACACCTTC. This gives the protein CATSELTRTGGTGYTF.